The present T cell receptor beta chain was sequenced within a study of blood T cell repertoires in COVID-19 (TCRdb year 2020). About the full investigation: Collaborator samples came from the United States, Italy and Spain and covered acute and convalescent phases of COVID-19. Samples were obtained from the ongoing ImmuneRACE study (first 160 participants) and from 1,200 or so subjects provided by 6 global collaborators. The sample metadata nearly always contained a de-identified subject ID, COVID-19 status, age in years and sex. Deeply sampled blood TCRbeta repertoires from subjects exposed to, actively infected with, or recovered from COVID-19 were included in the dataset. Where HLA class I and class II types were available, the types were taken from metadata supplied by the sample provider, not from assay-based typing. The repertoires were released in a freely available public database meant as a resource for research on the immune response to SARS-CoV-2. The material from the prospective study consisted of cDNA or gDNA derived from T cells, B-cell-depleted T cells, or PBMCs.

Collaborating institutions collected whole blood in K2EDTA tubes following their own protocols. Collaborator samples were shipped for TCRbeta analysis as frozen whole blood, isolated PBMCs, or DNA extracted from either sample type. The germline V gene sets CDR1 to SNHLY and CDR2 to FYNNEI. V is cut back by 6 bases and J by 5 bases, with 7 bases in the junction unmatched. Including the terminal cysteine and phenylalanine, the CDR3 comprises 15 residues. Only CDR3 DNA is held: 45 bases, read in frame from base 1. The immunoSEQ Assay, a bias-controlled multiplex PCR, was used to amplify TCRbeta CDR3 regions from genomic DNA. Concerning the study's data processing: The number of nucleated cells in each sample was estimated by amplification of reference gene primers within the assay. To quantify the absolute abundance of each unique TCRbeta CDR3 rearrangement, sequence reads were collapsed and filtered. Productive Simpson clonality was computed per sample as the square root of Simpson's diversity index over productive rearrangements. TCRdb stores this immuneACCESS table with in-frame sequences only. Part of the clones is absent; in the studies checked, under half of the shortfall reflects unresolved V genes, and no reason is known for the rest. That table supplies the V and J calls and clone size; D and trimming were determined from the DNA. The table for this sample lists 90,000 to 120,000 clones; 89% of them were counted only once. The top ten clones comprise 4.5% to 5% of the sample.

Broad study findings and their caveats: How much clinical and demographic metadata was included differed by source and by participant, and the metadata was provided uncurated.

Comment on this clone: Its target antigen remains unknown. No qualities accompany the bases; no much larger clone lies one base away.

The material sequenced was peripheral blood. This TCR came from a man aged 40-50 years with active or convalescent COVID-19. The chain was built from TRBV2 and TRBJ1-4, with 9 bases matching TRBD1. The nucleotides are TGTGCCAGCAGCTTACACAGGGGGCAAAATGAAAAACTGTTTTTT. Its protein is CASSLHRGQNEKLFF.